Listed below are T cell receptor beta chains from one sample, sequenced in a study of identical twins. MiXCR, run by TCRdb on the 5' RACE reads, gives a single entry per CDR3 protein. The table shows about 1.7 million distinct CDR3 sequences, with roughly a third occurring only once. Sequencing was performed on cord blood. The receptors come from a newborn girl in good health. The CDR3 runs from the conserved cysteine through the conserved F or W. Each record gives: D gene, V gene, clone size, J gene, CDR3 protein, CDR3 DNA. A D gene is named only where the DNA matches it firmly. Size values are once, few and many counts, or a class for expanded clones, and some rows have none.

NA,TRBV20-1,few,TRBJ2-7,CSARLAYAYEQYF,TGCAGTGCTAGATTGGCTTATGCTTACGAGCAGTACTTC
NA,TRBV7-2,NA,TRBJ2-2,CASSLNGGVKTGELFF,TGTGCCAGCAGCTTAAATGGCGGGGTGAAGACCGGGGAGCTGTTTTTT
NA,TRBV10-3,few,TRBJ1-4,CAIRTRGASRTNEKLFF,TGTGCCATCAGGACCCGGGGGGCGTCGAGAACTAATGAAAAACTGTTTTTT
TRBD2,TRBV4-2,few,TRBJ2-3,CASSQESVAGGVADTQYF,TGTGCCAGCAGCCAAGAATCGGTAGCGGGAGGAGTGGCAGATACGCAGTATTTT
NA,TRBV7-9,NA,TRBJ2-3,CASSYVWDTQYF,TGTGCCAGCAGCTACGTTTGGGATACGCAGTATTTT
NA,TRBV21-1,few,TRBJ1-6,CASNQRDSLNSPLHF,TGTGCCAGCAACCAAAGGGACAGCCTTAATTCACCCCTCCACTTT
NA,TRBV29-1,few,TRBJ2-2,CSVAQGRTGELFF,TGCAGCGTTGCTCAGGGAAGGACCGGGGAGCTGTTTTTT
NA,TRBV29-1,NA,TRBJ2-3,CSVPRGPTDTQYF,TGCAGCGTACCCCGGGGCCCCACAGATACGCAGTATTTT
NA,TRBV12-3/TRBV12-4,few,TRBJ2-1,CASSRVGHRNNEQFF,TGTGCCAGCAGTCGCGTTGGCCACCGAAACAATGAGCAGTTCTTC
TRBD1,TRBV15,NA,TRBJ1-4,CATSRSLRGTNEKLFF,TGTGCCACCAGCAGATCCCTCAGGGGGACTAATGAAAAACTGTTTTTT
TRBD2,TRBV6-2/TRBV6-3,few,TRBJ2-1,CASSQGTSGRGEQFF,TGTGCCAGCAGCCAAGGGACTAGCGGGAGAGGAGAGCAGTTCTTC
TRBD1,TRBV10-3,NA,TRBJ2-7,CAIRGQGEYEQYF,TGTGCCATCAGGGGACAGGGAGAATACGAGCAGTACTTC
NA,TRBV5-1,many,TRBJ2-3,CASSFDSGRTDTQYF,TGCGCCAGCAGCTTTGATAGCGGACGCACAGATACGCAGTATTTT
NA,TRBV5-1,NA,TRBJ1-2,CASSLVGSRYGYTF,TGCGCCAGCAGCTTGGTGGGTTCTCGGTATGGCTACACCTTC
TRBD1,TRBV28,NA,TRBJ2-3,CASSFSTGGLTDTQYF,TGTGCCAGCAGTTTTTCGACAGGGGGCCTCACAGATACGCAGTATTTT
NA,TRBV27,NA,TRBJ1-6,CASMRGGRGVNSPLHF,TGTGCCAGCATGCGCGGGGGACGGGGAGTCAATTCACCCCTCCACTTT
NA,TRBV24-1,NA,TRBJ1-1,CASRYPQENTEAFF,TGTGCCTCCCGTTACCCACAGGAGAACACTGAAGCTTTCTTT
NA,TRBV11-3,NA,TRBJ1-5,CATPRPRVNQPQHF,TGTGCCACACCACGGCCACGGGTTAATCAGCCCCAGCATTTT
NA,TRBV19,NA,TRBJ2-7,CASSIAGTTYEQYF,TGTGCCAGTAGTATAGCAGGAACGACCTACGAGCAGTACTTC
NA,TRBV20-1,NA,TRBJ1-6,CSARVDGGDSPLHF,TGCAGTGCTAGAGTGGACGGGGGTGATTCACCCCTCCACTTT
NA,TRBV5-1,few,TRBJ1-2,CASSLGGSKHGYTF,TGCGCCAGCAGCTTGGGTGGGTCGAAACATGGCTACACCTTC
NA,TRBV7-8,few,TRBJ2-3,CASSSLTSGDTQYF,TGTGCCAGCAGCTCGCTGACTTCAGGGGATACGCAGTATTTT
NA,TRBV12-3/TRBV12-4,NA,TRBJ2-4,CASLKTGRAKNIQYF,TGTGCCAGCCTAAAGACAGGGAGGGCCAAAAACATTCAGTACTTC
NA,TRBV24-1,NA,TRBJ1-2,CATSDSPGEDDGYTF,TGTGCCACCAGTGATTCCCCCGGGGAGGACGATGGCTACACCTTC
TRBD2,TRBV7-9,NA,TRBJ2-5,CASSEVCRGGGKETQYF,TGTGCCAGCAGCGAAGTTTGTCGGGGGGGCGGGAAAGAGACCCAGTACTTC
TRBD2,TRBV24-1,NA,TRBJ2-5,CATSDFTKRGRGEQYF,TGTGCCACCAGTGATTTTACTAAGCGGGGACGTGGTGAGCAGTACTTC
TRBD1,TRBV20-1,NA,TRBJ2-2,CSASRNRGRTGELFF,TGCAGTGCTAGCCGAAACAGGGGCCGAACGGGGGAGCTGTTTTTT
TRBD2,TRBV20-1,NA,TRBJ2-3,CSAAGLAGAVDTQYF,TGCAGTGCAGCTGGACTAGCGGGGGCAGTAGATACGCAGTATTTT
TRBD2,TRBV6-1,NA,TRBJ2-1,CASSVAGGDNEQFF,TGTGCCAGCAGTGTAGCGGGGGGGGACAATGAGCAGTTCTTC
NA,TRBV5-1,NA,TRBJ2-4,CASSMGGENIQYF,TGCGCCAGCAGCATGGGGGGAGAAAACATTCAGTACTTC
NA,TRBV28,NA,TRBJ1-1,CASRRGTPREAEVFF,TGTGCCAGCAGGCGAGGGACACCCAGGGAGGCTGAAGTTTTCTTT
NA,TRBV27,NA,TRBJ2-4,CASSSSGAAKNIQYF,TGTGCCAGCAGTTCCTCGGGGGCGGCCAAAAACATTCAGTACTTC